A single T cell receptor (beta chain) is shown here with its context. This sample was included in a study of blood T cell repertoires in COVID-19. The overall study: The analysed material was cDNA or gDNA that came from T cells, B-cell-depleted T cells, or PBMCs.

Germline CDR1 MNHEY, CDR2 SVGAGI. With 6 bases clipped from V and 2 bases from J, the junction kept 2 bases outside the gene matches. The CDR3 contains 14 residues. In the authors' workflow: Using reference gene primer amplification, nucleated cell counts were estimated. Repertoires were generated with immunoSEQ multiplex PCR, while TCRdb's copy carries only in-frame clones and drops some. V and J calls and clone size are copied from that table; D and trimming were computed from the DNA. The data show around 280,000 clones, around 89% seen once. The chain uses TRBV6-5 and TRBJ2-5, with 11 bases that match TRBD1. Sequencing was carried out using PBMCs or T cells enriched from blood (not recorded which). The receptor was derived from a woman under 30 with acute COVID-19. The CDR3 reads CASRGTGGQETQYF. CDR3 bases: TGTGCCAGCAGAGGGACAGGGGGTCAAGAGACCCAGTACTTC.